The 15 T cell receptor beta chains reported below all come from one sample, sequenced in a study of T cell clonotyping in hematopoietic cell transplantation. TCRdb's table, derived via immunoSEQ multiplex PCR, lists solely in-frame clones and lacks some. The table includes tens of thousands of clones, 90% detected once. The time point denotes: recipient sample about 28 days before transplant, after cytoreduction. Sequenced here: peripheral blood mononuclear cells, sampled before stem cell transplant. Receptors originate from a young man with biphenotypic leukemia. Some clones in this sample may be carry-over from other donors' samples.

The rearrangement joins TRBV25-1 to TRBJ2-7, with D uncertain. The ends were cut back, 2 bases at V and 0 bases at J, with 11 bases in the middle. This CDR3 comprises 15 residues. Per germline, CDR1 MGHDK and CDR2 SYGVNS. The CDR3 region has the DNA TGTGCCAGCAGTGAAAGAACGCCTAGCTCCTACGAGCAGTACTTC. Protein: CASSERTPSSYEQYF.

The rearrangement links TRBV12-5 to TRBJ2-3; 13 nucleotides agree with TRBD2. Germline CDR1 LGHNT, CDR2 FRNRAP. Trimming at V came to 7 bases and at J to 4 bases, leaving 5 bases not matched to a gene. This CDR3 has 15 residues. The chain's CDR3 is CASAQLAGGADTQYF. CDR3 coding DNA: TGTGCTAGTGCCCAACTAGCGGGAGGGGCAGATACGCAGTATTTT.

The CDR3 here is CASSQKGAGIQYF. The DNA of the CDR3 is TGTGCCAGCAGTCAGAAGGGGGCCGGCATTCAGTACTTC. The chain carries TRBV11-2 and TRBJ2-4, with 7 bases identical to TRBD1. CDR3 length: 13 amino acids. V shed 6 bases, J shed 9 bases, and the junction held 8 bases outside the gene matches. Germline V gene sequence: CDR1 SGHAT, CDR2 FQNNGV.

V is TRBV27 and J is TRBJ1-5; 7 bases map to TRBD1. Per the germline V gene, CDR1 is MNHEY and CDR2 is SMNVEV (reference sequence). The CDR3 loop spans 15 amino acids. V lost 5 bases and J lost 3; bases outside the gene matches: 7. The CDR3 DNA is TGTGCCAGCAGTCCCTGGGGACAGCACAATCAGCCCCAGCATTTT. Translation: CASSPWGQHNQPQHF.

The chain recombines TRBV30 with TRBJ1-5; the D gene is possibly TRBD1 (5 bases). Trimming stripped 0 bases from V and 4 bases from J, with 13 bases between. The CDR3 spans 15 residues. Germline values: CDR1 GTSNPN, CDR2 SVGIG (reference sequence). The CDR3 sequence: CAWSVGQGINQPQHF. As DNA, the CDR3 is TGTGCCTGGAGTGTTGGGCAGGGAATAAATCAGCCCCAGCATTTT.

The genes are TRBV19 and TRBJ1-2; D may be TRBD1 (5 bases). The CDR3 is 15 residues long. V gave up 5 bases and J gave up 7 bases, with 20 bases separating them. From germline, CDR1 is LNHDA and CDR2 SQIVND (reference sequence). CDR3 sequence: CASSPSVQGFGGYTF. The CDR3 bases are TGTGCCAGTAGTCCATCGGTGCAGGGTTTCGGTGGCTACACCTTC. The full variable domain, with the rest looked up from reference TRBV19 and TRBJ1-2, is DGGITQSPKYLFRKEGQNVTLSCEQNLNHDAMYWYRQDPGQGLRLIYYSQIVNDFQKGDIAEGYSVSREKKESFPLTVTSAQKNPTAFYLCASSPSVQGFGGYTFGSGTRLTVV.

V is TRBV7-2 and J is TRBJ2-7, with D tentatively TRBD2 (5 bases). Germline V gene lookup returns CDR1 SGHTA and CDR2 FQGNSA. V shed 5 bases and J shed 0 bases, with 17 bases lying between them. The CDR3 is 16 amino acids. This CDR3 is CASSRRGADSSYEQYF. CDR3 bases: TGTGCCAGCAGCCGCCGGGGAGCGGATAGCTCCTACGAGCAGTACTTC.

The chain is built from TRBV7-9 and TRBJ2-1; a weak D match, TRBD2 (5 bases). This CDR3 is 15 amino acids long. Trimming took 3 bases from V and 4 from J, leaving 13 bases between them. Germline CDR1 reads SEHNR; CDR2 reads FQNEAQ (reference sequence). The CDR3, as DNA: TGTGCCAGCAGCTTCGTGGAACAGCGGTACAATGAGCAGTTCTTC. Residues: CASSFVEQRYNEQFF.

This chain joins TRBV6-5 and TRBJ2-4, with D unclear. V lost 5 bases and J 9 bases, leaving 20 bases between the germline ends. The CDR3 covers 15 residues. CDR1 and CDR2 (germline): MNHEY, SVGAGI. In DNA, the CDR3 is TGTGCCAGCAGTGTTGAGAAGGGCCCCACAACCATTCAGTACTTC. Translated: CASSVEKGPTTIQYF.

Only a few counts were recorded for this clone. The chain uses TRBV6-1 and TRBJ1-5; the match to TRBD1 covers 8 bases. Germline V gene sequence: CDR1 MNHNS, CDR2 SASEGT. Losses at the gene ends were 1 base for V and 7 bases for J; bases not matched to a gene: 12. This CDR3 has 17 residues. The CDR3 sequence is CASSEEVTRTGSQPQHF. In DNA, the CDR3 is TGTGCCAGCAGTGAAGAGGTAACTAGGACAGGGTCGCAGCCCCAGCATTTT.

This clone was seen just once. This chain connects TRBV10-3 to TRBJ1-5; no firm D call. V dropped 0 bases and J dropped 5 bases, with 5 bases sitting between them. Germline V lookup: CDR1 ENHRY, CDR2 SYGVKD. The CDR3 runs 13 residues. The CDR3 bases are TGTGCCATCAGTGAGTCTGTGGATCAGCCCCAGCATTTT. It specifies CAISESVDQPQHF.

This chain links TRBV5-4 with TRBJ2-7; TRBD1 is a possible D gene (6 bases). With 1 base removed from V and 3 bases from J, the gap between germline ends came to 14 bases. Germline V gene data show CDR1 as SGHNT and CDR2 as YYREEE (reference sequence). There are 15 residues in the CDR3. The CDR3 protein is CASSLSAGAVYEQYF. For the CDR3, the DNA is TGTGCCAGCAGCTTGTCGGCAGGGGCGGTCTACGAGCAGTACTTC.

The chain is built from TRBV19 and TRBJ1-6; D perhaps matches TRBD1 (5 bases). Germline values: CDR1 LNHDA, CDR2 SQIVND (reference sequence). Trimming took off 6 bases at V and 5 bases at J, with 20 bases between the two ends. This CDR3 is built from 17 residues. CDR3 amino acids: CASRGWTTLDDNSPLHF. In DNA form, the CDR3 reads TGTGCCAGTAGGGGATGGACAACCCTTGACGATAATTCACCCCTCCACTTT.

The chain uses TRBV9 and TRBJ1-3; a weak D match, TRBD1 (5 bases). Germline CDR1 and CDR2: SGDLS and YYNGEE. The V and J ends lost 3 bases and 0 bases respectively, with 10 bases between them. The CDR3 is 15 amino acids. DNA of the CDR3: TGTGCCAGCAGCGCAGAAGACAGCTCTGGAAACACCATATATTTT. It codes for CASSAEDSSGNTIYF.

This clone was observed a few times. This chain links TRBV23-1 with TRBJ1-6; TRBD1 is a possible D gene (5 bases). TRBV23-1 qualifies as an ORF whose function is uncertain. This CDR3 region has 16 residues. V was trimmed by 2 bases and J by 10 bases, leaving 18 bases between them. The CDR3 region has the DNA TGCGCCAGCAGTCAACGCGCCAGGGATTCAGGGTCACCCCTCCACTTT. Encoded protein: CASSQRARDSGSPLHF.